This T cell receptor beta chain was obtained from a study of B cell selection in AIRE deficiency. Regulatory T cells were sorted as CD4+CD25hiCD127low/negative cells. With 1 base clipped from V and 0 bases from J, the junction kept 9 bases outside the gene matches. Germline V lookup: CDR1 SGHTA, CDR2 FQGNSA. The CDR3 contains 18 residues. Notes on the study in general: Healthy donors alone shared over 25% of 3,300 or so Treg sequences; patients alone about 10%. With only TCRbeta sequenced, around 40% of shared healthy Treg sequences overlapped Tconv.

The assay was immunoSEQ multiplex PCR, and TCRdb's table has in-frame clones only and misses some. Here the sample spans about 26,000 clones, about 92% being singletons. To note about this clone: Its target is not known.

The TCR comes from a human donor in good health. The rearrangement uses TRBV7-2 and TRBJ1-3; 7 positions match TRBD1. Sequenced: CD4+CD25+ Tregs sorted from PBMCs. DNA of the CDR3: TGTGCCAGCAGCTTAGTCAGGGGGAGGGGGAACTCTGGAAACACCATATATTTT. Protein: CASSLVRGRGNSGNTIYF.